The clone carrying this T cell receptor (beta chain) was counted between two and nine times. These data come from a study of T-cell memory formation after mild COVID-19. Across the whole study: For the most part, TCR clusters were specific to one donor.

CDR1 is GTSNPN and CDR2 is SVGIG in the germline V gene (reference sequence). The CDR3 has 13 amino acids. V was pared by 3 bases and J by 0 bases, with 5 bases between. Researchers used 5'RACE with constant-segment primers to make TCR alpha and TCR beta cDNA libraries that carry sample barcodes and UMIs. Each CDR3 protein gets one entry after TCRdb re-called the 5' RACE reads with MiXCR. The sample records around 390,000 distinct CDR3 sequences, 16% being singletons. The chain employs TRBV30 and TRBJ2-2; no clear D gene. This sequence was found in a man aged 18 to 30 who had mild COVID-19 (a few samples of this study predate the infection). Cell type and time point are not known. The specimen was PBMCs or a T cell subset sorted from them (not recorded which). The CDR3 is CAWRYSNTGELFF. In DNA, the CDR3 is TGTGCCTGGAGATACTCGAACACCGGGGAGCTGTTTTTT. The entire variable domain, with the rest obtained from reference TRBV30 and TRBJ2-2, is as follows: SQTIHQWPATLVQPVGSPLSLECTVEGTSNPNLYWYRQAAGRGLQLLFYSVGIGQISSEVPQNLSASRPQDRQFILSSKKLLLSDSGFYLCAWRYSNTGELFFGEGSRLTVL.